The rows below give T cell receptor beta chains drawn from one sample of a study of blood T cell repertoires in COVID-19. Method: immunoSEQ multiplex PCR; TCRdb's copy keeps in-frame clones and lacks some. Of 150,000 or so clones listed, over 80% are singletons. The sample taken for sequencing was peripheral blood. The receptor source for this set is a man older than 75 with acute or convalescent COVID-19. Each CDR3 is given with its conserved first and last residue.

j_gene: TRBJ2-5; len: 14; v_gene: TRBV5-6; CDR3aa: CASSLAGGKETQYF
j_gene: TRBJ1-1; len: 14; v_gene: TRBV7-9; CDR3aa: CASSFDRGSTEAFF
j_gene: TRBJ1-2; len: 13; v_gene: TRBV2; CDR3aa: CASSETGDYGYTF
j_gene: TRBJ2-5; len: 13; v_gene: TRBV6-1; CDR3aa: CASSEVVQETQYF
j_gene: TRBJ2-5; len: 15; v_gene: TRBV28; CDR3aa: CASSFGRVGQETQYF
j_gene: TRBJ1-6; len: 14; v_gene: TRBV11-2; CDR3aa: CASSPGSYNSPLHF
j_gene: TRBJ1-2; len: 15; v_gene: TRBV5-1; CDR3aa: CASSPDRGPFYGYTF
j_gene: TRBJ2-1; len: 14; v_gene: TRBV27; CDR3aa: CASWLAGAYNEQFF
j_gene: TRBJ1-2; len: 12; v_gene: TRBV12-3/TRBV12-4; CDR3aa: CASSRSGYGYTF
j_gene: TRBJ1-4; len: 16; v_gene: TRBV19; CDR3aa: CASSKDRGRSNEKLFF
j_gene: TRBJ1-3; len: 13; v_gene: TRBV3-1/TRBV3-2; CDR3aa: CASSRGQGNTIYF
j_gene: TRBJ1-4; len: 15; v_gene: TRBV2; CDR3aa: CASSATGVTNEKLFF
j_gene: TRBJ1-2; len: 11; v_gene: TRBV30; CDR3aa: CAAAQDYGYTF
j_gene: TRBJ2-1; len: 15; v_gene: TRBV7-2; CDR3aa: CASSVSGITYNEQFF
j_gene: TRBJ2-7; len: 14; v_gene: TRBV7-9; CDR3aa: CASSYSGASDEQYF
j_gene: TRBJ2-1; len: 16; v_gene: TRBV3-1/TRBV3-2; CDR3aa: CASSHGDRGVYNEQFF